One and the same sample provided the 24 T cell receptor beta chains below, sequenced in a study of OX40 agonist ivuxolimab in advanced cancers. TCRdb keeps only in-frame clones here, not all; method: immunoSEQ multiplex PCR. The table includes roughly 26,000 clones, around 90% detected once. The input for sequencing was CD4+ or CD8+ T cells sorted from blood, taken in a trial of the OX40 agonist ivuxolimab. Receptors were obtained from an adult with an advanced solid tumor such as melanoma, head and neck, liver or kidney cancer.

This clone was counted a single time. The rearrangement links TRBV6-1 to TRBJ2-7; D call uncertain. V lost 5 bases, J lost 6 bases, and 14 bases lay in between. The CDR3 totals 13 residues. The V gene's germline CDR1 is MNHNS and CDR2 SASEGT. The CDR3 region has the DNA TGTGCCAGCAGTTTATATCCCGGCTCCGAGCAGTACTTC. Translated: CASSLYPGSEQYF.

This chain connects TRBV7-9 to TRBJ2-1; D is unclear. The CDR3 length is 12 residues. Trimming shortened V by 5 bases and J by 8 bases, and 10 bases separated the two germline ends. Germline V gene lookup returns CDR1 SEHNR and CDR2 FQNEAQ (reference sequence). The CDR3 here is CASSAEFDEQFF. CDR3 nucleotides: TGTGCCAGCAGCGCCGAGTTTGATGAGCAGTTCTTC.

The rearrangement joins TRBV19 to TRBJ2-1; 9 bases line up with TRBD2. Unmatched junction bases numbered 5, after V lost 2 bases and J lost 6 bases. This CDR3 has 15 amino acids. Germline assignment: CDR1 LNHDA and CDR2 SQIVND (reference sequence). DNA of the CDR3: TGTGCCAGTAGTATAACGACTAGCGGACCCAATGAGCAGTTCTTC. This codes for CASSITTSGPNEQFF.

The chain employs TRBV12-5 and TRBJ2-2; D gene unclear. The CDR3 is 15 residues long. Deletions cut 0 bases from V and 3 bases from J, with 8 bases between. Looked up from germline, CDR1 is LGHNT and CDR2 is FRNRAP. The CDR3 is CASGLVGTDTGELFF. The CDR3, as DNA: TGTGCTAGTGGTTTGGTCGGAACCGACACCGGGGAGCTGTTTTTT.

The J gene is TRBJ1-5, the V gene TRBV19, with no clear D. The germline CDR1 and CDR2 sequences are LNHDA and SQIVND (reference sequence). The CDR3 totals 12 residues. The V end was cut by 8 bases, the J end by 3 bases, with 8 bases between. In nucleotides, the CDR3 is TGTGCCAGTGGACGGGACAATCAGCCCCAGCATTTT. This gives the protein CASGRDNQPQHF.

This chain's CDR3 is CASTSGSYNEQFF. In nucleotides, the CDR3 is TGTGCCTCCACTAGCGGCTCCTACAATGAGCAGTTCTTC. The V call is TRBV10-3, the J call TRBJ2-1, with TRBD2 identical over 8 bases. Looked up from germline, CDR1 is ENHRY and CDR2 is SYGVKD. J was trimmed by 0 bases and V by 11 bases; bases with no gene match: 3. The CDR3 is 13 residues long.

For the CDR3, the DNA is TGCGCCAGCAGCGCAGGACAGGGCCGACTAGCTTGGGGGCAGTACTTC. This encodes CASSAGQGRLAWGQYF. This chain links TRBV5-1 with TRBJ2-7; the D gene is possibly TRBD1 (8 bases). Per the germline V gene, CDR1 is SGHRS and CDR2 is YFSETQ. CDR3 size: 16 residues. V was cut by 4 bases and J by 9 bases, with 26 bases left in between.

CDR3 coding DNA: TGTGCCAGCAGTGAACGGGGCGTGAATGAGCAGTTCTTC. It is translated as CASSERGVNEQFF. This chain joins TRBV25-1 and TRBJ2-1; D could derive from TRBD1 or TRBD2 (5 bases each). The V end lost 2 bases, the J end lost 7 bases, and 9 bases lay between the germline ends. Germline V gene sequence: CDR1 MGHDK, CDR2 SYGVNS. This CDR3 contains 13 residues.

The rearrangement joins TRBV7-9 to TRBJ2-1; 9 bases align to TRBD1. The CDR3 is 16 amino acids. V shed 4 bases, J shed 3 bases, and the junction held 7 bases outside the gene matches. Germline V gene lookup returns CDR1 SEHNR and CDR2 FQNEAQ (reference sequence). The CDR3 sequence: CASSSTWTGDYNEQFF. The CDR3 DNA is TGTGCCAGCAGCTCGACGTGGACAGGGGACTACAATGAGCAGTTCTTC.

This sequence joins TRBV10-3 and TRBJ2-3; 7 positions match TRBD2. With 6 bases clipped from V and 6 bases from J, the junction kept 6 bases outside the gene matches. The CDR3 is made up of 13 amino acids. Looked up from germline, CDR1 is ENHRY and CDR2 is SYGVKD. Here the CDR3 DNA reads TGTGCCATCAGGGGGGGGACTCGGGATACGCAGTATTTT. It specifies CAIRGGTRDTQYF.

The rearrangement links TRBV28 to TRBJ2-1; D call uncertain. Trimming took 6 bases from V and 1 from J, leaving 10 bases between them. The CDR3 is made up of 14 amino acids. CDR1 and CDR2 (germline): MDHEN, SYDVKM. The CDR3 spells CASSDWNSYNEQFF. For the CDR3, the DNA is TGTGCCAGCAGCGACTGGAATTCCTACAATGAGCAGTTCTTC.

The chain recombines TRBV7-2 with TRBJ2-1; 10 positions match TRBD2. Trimming cost V 2 bases and J 5 bases; bases outside gene matches: 3. The germline gives CDR1 SGHTA, CDR2 FQGNSA. The length of the CDR3 is 15 residues. CDR3 coding DNA: TGTGCCAGCAGCTTAACTAGCGGGAAGCACAATGAGCAGTTCTTC. Translated, it gives CASSLTSGKHNEQFF.

This sequence joins TRBV18 and TRBJ2-5; possible D gene TRBD1, 5 bases. The germline gives CDR1 KGHSH, CDR2 LQKENI. V was trimmed by 2 bases and J by 4 bases, leaving 11 bases between them. The CDR3 loop spans 14 amino acids. CDR3 region: CASSPIRGTETQYF. CDR3 nucleotides: TGTGCCAGCTCACCAATTAGGGGTACAGAGACCCAGTACTTC.

The chain couples TRBV10-1 to TRBJ2-7; TRBD1 agrees at 10 bases. In germline, CDR1 is WNHNN, CDR2 SYGVQD (reference sequence). This CDR3 spans 15 amino acids. Trimming at V came to 6 bases and at J to 1 base, leaving 6 bases not matched to a gene. The CDR3 protein is CASSRDRGRSYEQYF. The CDR3 DNA reads TGCGCCAGCAGCCGGGACAGGGGAAGGTCCTACGAGCAGTACTTC.

This clone appeared a few times. The chain links TRBV4-2 to TRBJ2-7; D unclear. The germline V gene encodes CDR1 LGHNA and CDR2 YNFKEQ. V was cut by 0 bases and J by 6 bases, with 6 bases left in between. The CDR3 consists of 12 residues. The CDR3: CASSQDDFEQYF. CDR3 bases: TGTGCCAGCAGCCAAGATGATTTCGAGCAGTACTTC.

The chain is built from TRBV6-6 and TRBJ1-1, with D hard to call. V shed 2 bases and J shed 7 bases, with 11 bases lying between them. CDR1 and CDR2 from the germline V gene are MNHNY and SVGAGI (reference sequence). The CDR3 totals 13 residues. The CDR3 spells CASSYVRAFEAFF. CDR3 in DNA: TGTGCCAGCAGTTACGTTAGAGCGTTTGAAGCTTTCTTT.

A single count supports this clone. The J gene is TRBJ2-1, the V gene TRBV11-2, with D uncertain. Germline-derived CDR1 and CDR2 are SGHAT and FQNNGV. Deletions cut 5 bases from V and 3 bases from J, with 5 bases between. The CDR3 spans 12 residues. In nucleotides, the CDR3 is TGTGCCAGCAGCGATAACTACAATGAGCAGTTCTTC. Translating gives CASSDNYNEQFF.

This clone was detected only once. The rearrangement joins TRBV4-1 to TRBJ1-4; D uncertain. The CDR3 sequence is 14 residues long. Per germline, CDR1 MGHRA and CDR2 YSYEKL. The V end was cut by 1 base, the J end by 5 bases, with 8 bases between. The DNA of the CDR3 is TGCGCCAGCAGCCAAGGTGTCGTCAATGAAAAACTGTTTTTT. Residues: CASSQGVVNEKLFF.

CDR3 sequence reads: CASYGGRIIDTQYF. The CDR3 nucleotides read TGTGCCAGCTATGGCGGGAGGATAATAGATACGCAGTATTTT. The rearrangement links TRBV7-8 to TRBJ2-3; 8 nucleotides agree with TRBD2. V lost 8 bases to trimming and J lost 5 bases; unmatched junction nucleotides: 9. Per the germline V gene, CDR1 is SGHVS and CDR2 is FQNEAQ. The CDR3 runs to 14 residues. Full variable domain (remainder filled in from reference TRBV7-8 and TRBJ2-3): GAGVSQSPRYKVAKRGQDVALRCDPISGHVSLFWYQQALGQGPEFLTYFQNEAQLDKSGLPSDRFFAERPEGSVSTLKIQRTQQEDSAVYLCASYGGRIIDTQYFGPGTRLTVL.

V is TRBV7-9 and J is TRBJ1-1; D is uncertain. This CDR3 comprises 16 residues. V dropped 5 bases and J dropped 7 bases, with 23 bases sitting between them. Germline V gene data show CDR1 as SEHNR and CDR2 as FQNEAQ (reference sequence). The CDR3: CASSPPVGPYLGEAFF. CDR3 DNA sequence: TGTGCCAGCAGCCCCCCAGTGGGTCCGTATCTCGGTGAAGCTTTCTTT. The full variable domain, with the rest looked up from reference TRBV7-9 and TRBJ1-1, is DTGVSQNPRHKITKRGQNVTFRCDPISEHNRLYWYRQTLGQGPEFLTYFQNEAQLEKSRLLSDRFSAERPKGSFSTLEIQRTEQGDSAMYLCASSPPVGPYLGEAFFGQGTRLTVV.

The chain couples TRBV6-5 to TRBJ1-1; D call uncertain. The germline V and J ends were trimmed by 5 bases and 1 base, with 14 bases remaining between them. CDR3 size: 15 residues. Germline V CDR1 and CDR2: MNHEY, SVGAGI. The CDR3 sequence: CASSQVTLGNTEAFF. The CDR3 DNA is TGTGCCAGCAGTCAAGTTACTTTGGGGAACACTGAAGCTTTCTTT.

The chain joins TRBV5-4 to TRBJ2-7; D gene ambiguous. V lost 4 bases, J lost 4 bases, and 12 bases lay in between. The CDR3 covers 13 residues. Looked up from germline, CDR1 is SGHNT and CDR2 is YYREEE (reference sequence). The CDR3 reads CASSLYPVYEQYF. The CDR3 region has the DNA TGTGCCAGCAGCCTCTATCCTGTATACGAGCAGTACTTC.

This chain links TRBV7-9 with TRBJ1-2; D remains unclear. The CDR3 has 14 amino acids. Germline CDR1 is SEHNR and CDR2 is FQNEAQ (reference sequence). V dropped 1 base and J dropped 8 bases, with 14 bases sitting between them. The CDR3 DNA sequence: TGTGCCAGCAGCTTAGGATGGTCAGCTAAAGGCTACACCTTC. Translating gives CASSLGWSAKGYTF.

The chain uses TRBV29-1 and TRBJ2-2; D gene unclear. The CDR3 loop spans 13 amino acids. Trimming removed 6 bases at V and 3 bases at J, with 11 bases between. Looked up from germline, CDR1 is SQVTM and CDR2 is ANQGSEA. In DNA form, the CDR3 reads TGCAGCGTCACTCCAACGTACACCGGGGAGCTGTTTTTT. Its protein is CSVTPTYTGELFF.